This T cell receptor beta chain was retrieved from a study of Ad26.COV2.S vaccination and SARS-CoV-2 variants. Data came from immunoSEQ multiplex PCR; TCRdb stores just in-frame clones and leaves some out. The sample yields 410,000 or so clones, around 92% seen once. Germline values: CDR1 SEHNR, CDR2 FQNEAQ (reference sequence). The CDR3 consists of 19 residues. After removal of 4 bases from V and 0 bases from J, the junction contained 11 bases not matched to a gene. Treatment in this sample: approximately 18 received Ad26.COV2.S at low or high dose, single or two shots; several received placebo; per-sample allocation not given. Samples analyzed were those drawn on day 63 after the first vaccine or placebo injection.

The receptor's source is a person between 18 and 59 years old who received the Ad26.COV2.S COVID-19 vaccine or a placebo. The material was peripheral blood, obtained in a trial of Ad26.COV2.S vaccine versus placebo. This chain uses TRBV7-9 with TRBJ1-3, with TRBD1 matching over 11 bases. The CDR3 sequence is CASSSGPGTGGDSGNTIYF. DNA for the CDR3: TGTGCCAGCAGCTCTGGTCCCGGGACAGGGGGAGACTCTGGAAACACCATATATTTT.